This T cell receptor beta chain was identified during a study of cytomegalovirus exposure and HLA in healthy donors. Study context: The 100 to 150 validation repertoires, a later analysis reported, used the same platform as the approximately 670 repertoires from the first cohort. General study results and limits: Most TCR sequences were uncommon, yet certain public TCRs appeared in many donors. A classifier reportedly called cytomegalovirus status with high sensitivity and specificity. According to a subsequent analysis, TCR clusters from the first cohort were inclined to appear together in the 90 to 150 validation repertoires.

Comment on this clone: Its antigen remains unidentified.

Sequencing used immunoSEQ multiplex PCR; TCRdb keeps in-frame clones, though not all of them. The data contain around 130,000 clones, roughly 90% of them singletons. With 5 bases clipped from V and 5 bases from J, the junction kept 13 bases outside the gene matches. Germline V gene lookup returns CDR1 SGHAT and CDR2 FQNNGV. The CDR3 length is 16 residues. Sequencing was performed on PBMCs. This receptor was obtained from a man aged 25 to 40 in good health and CMV-seronegative. The chain links TRBV11-2 to TRBJ2-5; 8 nucleotides agree with TRBD1. CDR3 amino acids: CASSRAPRGRGETQYF. CDR3 sequence (DNA): TGTGCCAGCAGCCGCGCACCCAGGGGGCGCGGGGAGACCCAGTACTTC.